The rows below give T cell receptor beta chains drawn from one sample of a study of glioma-infiltrating T cells. TCRdb re-called the multiplex PCR reads through MiXCR, storing one row per CDR3 protein. The data show some 93,000 distinct CDR3 sequences, with 35% to 45% seen just once and roughly two fifths held by the top ten. The source material was glioma tissue, nonneoplastic brain tissue, or PBMCs (not recorded which). The receptor source for this set is a human donor with low-grade glioma or glioblastoma, undergoing nonglioma brain surgery, or in good health (not recorded which). CDR3s include the opening cysteine and the closing phenylalanine or tryptophan. A D gene is named only where the DNA matches it firmly. Clone size is stated in some rows and not others, as once, few, many or a class when expanded.

CDR3: CASRRTTEAFF; DNA: TGTGCCAGCAGACGGACAACAGAAGCTTTCTTT; size: many; D: NA; length: 11; V: TRBV28; J: TRBJ1-1
CDR3: CATVNPGRRPLLYGYTF; DNA: TGTGCCACCGTAAATCCGGGACGGCGCCCTCTTTTGTATGGCTACACCTTC; size: NA; D: NA; length: 17; V: TRBV6-2/TRBV6-3; J: TRBJ1-2
CDR3: CASSESPNSYEQYF; DNA: TGTGCCAGCAGTGAATCCCCCAACAGCTACGAGCAGTACTTC; size: many; D: NA; length: 14; V: TRBV25-1; J: TRBJ2-7
CDR3: CASSPPQGEQYF; DNA: TGTGCCAGCTCACCACCACAAGGCGAGCAGTACTTC; size: many; D: NA; length: 12; V: TRBV18; J: TRBJ2-7
CDR3: CASSQGQLTSYEQYF; DNA: TGCGCCAGCAGCCAGGGACAGCTTACCTCCTACGAGCAGTACTTC; size: many; D: TRBD1; length: 15; V: TRBV4-1; J: TRBJ2-7
CDR3: CASSVQVPSHEPQHF; DNA: TGTGCCAGCAGTGTACAGGTACCTAGCCATGAGCCCCAGCATTTT; size: once; D: NA; length: 15; V: TRBV28; J: TRBJ1-5
CDR3: CASSLLGSGKSTDTQYF; DNA: TGTGCCAGCAGCCTCCTCGGGAGCGGAAAGAGCACAGATACGCAGTATTTT; size: many; D: NA; length: 17; V: TRBV3-1; J: TRBJ2-3
CDR3: CSARPMTSWDTQYF; DNA: TGCAGTGCTAGACCTATGACTAGTTGGGATACGCAGTATTTT; size: many; D: NA; length: 14; V: TRBV20-1; J: TRBJ2-3
CDR3: CAASGDVGCEQYF; DNA: TGTGCCGCCTCGGGTGATGTCGGATGCGAGCAGTACTTC; size: NA; D: NA; length: 13; V: TRBV15; J: TRBJ2-7
CDR3: CSARTTSGRSDTGELFF; DNA: TGCAGTGCCCGAACCACTAGCGGGAGATCCGACACCGGGGAGCTGTTTTTT; size: many; D: TRBD2; length: 17; V: TRBV20-1; J: TRBJ2-2
CDR3: CASSQQGATEAFF; DNA: TGTGCCAGCAGCCAACAGGGTGCGACTGAAGCTTTCTTT; size: NA; D: NA; length: 13; V: TRBV28; J: TRBJ1-1
CDR3: CASRQQTAFF; DNA: TGTGCCAGCAGACAACAGACAGCTTTCTTT; size: many; D: NA; length: 10; V: TRBV18; J: TRBJ1-1
CDR3: CASSESGRDYEQYF; DNA: TGCGCCAGCAGTGAGTCGGGTAGGGACTACGAGCAGTACTTC; size: many; D: NA; length: 14; V: TRBV10-1; J: TRBJ2-7
CDR3: CASSLKQGGTEAFF; DNA: TGTGCCAGCAGCCTTAAACAGGGAGGCACTGAAGCTTTCTTT; size: NA; D: NA; length: 14; V: TRBV14; J: TRBJ1-1
CDR3: CASSFSGTGGSRNEQFF; DNA: TGCGCCAGCAGTTTTTCCGGGACAGGCGGTTCTAGGAATGAGCAGTTCTTC; size: many; D: TRBD1; length: 17; V: TRBV5-1; J: TRBJ2-1
CDR3: CASRVPGSGRAYNEQYF; DNA: TGTGCCAGCAGAGTACCGGGTAGCGGGAGGGCATACAATGAGCAGTATTTT; size: NA; D: TRBD2; length: 17; V: TRBV6-6; J: TRBJ2-3
CDR3: CATSKTLGGGYGYTF; DNA: TGTGCCACCAGCAAGACGCTCGGGGGGGGCTATGGCTACACCTTC; size: many; D: NA; length: 15; V: TRBV15; J: TRBJ1-2
CDR3: CASSPRPAGGPNEQFF; DNA: TGTGCCAGCAGCCCCAGACCAGCGGGAGGGCCCAACGAGCAGTTCTTC; size: NA; D: TRBD2; length: 16; V: TRBV7-2; J: TRBJ2-1
CDR3: CSAQKTYNDQYF; DNA: TGCAGTGCTCAGAAAACCTACAACGACCAGTACTTC; size: NA; D: NA; length: 12; V: TRBV20-1; J: TRBJ2-7
CDR3: CASSGGGMDTQYF; DNA: TGTGCCAGCAGTGGAGGGGGGATGGATACGCAGTATTTT; size: many; D: NA; length: 13; V: TRBV6-1; J: TRBJ2-3
CDR3: CAISQPGTGKETQYF; DNA: TGTGCCATCAGTCAGCCCGGGACTGGGAAAGAGACCCAGTACTTC; size: many; D: NA; length: 15; V: TRBV10-3; J: TRBJ2-5
CDR3: CAISEGKRDTQYF; DNA: TGTGCCATCAGTGAGGGAAAGCGAGATACGCAGTATTTT; size: many; D: NA; length: 13; V: TRBV10-3; J: TRBJ2-3
CDR3: CAIRPGNTIYF; DNA: TGTGCCATCAGGCCTGGAAACACCATATATTTT; size: many; D: NA; length: 11; V: TRBV10-3; J: TRBJ1-3
CDR3: CASSDLPGNLSKDTQYF; DNA: TGTGCCAGCAGTGACCTCCCGGGAAACTTATCCAAAGATACGCAGTATTTT; size: NA; D: NA; length: 17; V: TRBV2; J: TRBJ2-3
CDR3: CASSYATGTAYNEQFF; DNA: TGTGCCAGCAGTTACGCAACCGGGACAGCTTACAATGAGCAGTTCTTC; size: many; D: TRBD1; length: 16; V: TRBV6-5; J: TRBJ2-1
CDR3: CASSWDSSTVTLYF; DNA: TGTGCCAGCAGCTGGGATTCCAGTACAGTTACGCTGTATTTT; size: NA; D: NA; length: 14; V: TRBV28; J: TRBJ2-3